A single sample gave rise to the 20 T cell receptor beta chains below, sequenced in a study of cytomegalovirus exposure and HLA in healthy donors. The PCR was carried out with 60 Vbeta primers and 13 Jbeta primers. Method: immunoSEQ multiplex PCR; TCRdb's copy keeps in-frame clones and lacks some. This repertoire comprises some 130,000 clones; its ten largest clones make up over 1.5%. What was sequenced was PBMCs. These receptors were taken from a woman aged 40-49 years in good health and CMV-seropositive.

The J gene is TRBJ2-5, the V gene TRBV20-1; D is uncertain. The CDR3 is 11 amino acids. Between the trimmed V and J ends, which lost 4 bases and 6 bases, there was a span of 9 bases. Looked up from germline, CDR1 is DFQATT and CDR2 is SNEGSKA (reference sequence). The CDR3 DNA reads as TGCAGTGCTATACCAGGTCAGACCCAGTACTTC. It yields the protein CSAIPGQTQYF.

The chain is built from TRBV27 and TRBJ2-7, with TRBD2 identical over 13 bases. The germline gives CDR1 MNHEY, CDR2 SMNVEV (reference sequence). The ends lost 6 bases at V and 7 bases at J; junction bases unmatched: 9. CDR3 length: 15 residues. The CDR3 region is CASSFHTSGRGEQYF. In DNA form, the CDR3 reads TGTGCCAGCAGCTTTCATACTAGCGGGAGGGGAGAGCAGTACTTC.

The chain carries TRBV28 and TRBJ1-5; unclear D gene. CDR3 length equals 14 residues. The V gene lost 9 bases and the J gene lost 3 bases, with 15 bases spanning the gap. Germline values: CDR1 MDHEN, CDR2 SYDVKM. The CDR3 region is CASDTLKANQPQHF. Here the CDR3 DNA reads TGTGCCAGTGACACATTGAAGGCCAATCAGCCCCAGCATTTT.

V and J are TRBV18 and TRBJ1-1; D not certain. V was clipped by 0 bases and J by 5 bases, with 13 bases between them. CDR1 and CDR2 (germline): KGHSH, LQKENI. CDR3 size: 15 residues. CDR3 DNA sequence: TGTGCCAGCTCACCACCCGGACGGGGAGGTACTGAAGCTTTCTTT. This encodes CASSPPGRGGTEAFF.

V usage is TRBV2 and J usage is TRBJ2-3, with TRBD2 identical over 11 bases. Germline CDR1 SNHLY, CDR2 FYNNEI. V was pared by 4 bases and J by 1 base, with 10 bases of the junction left unmatched. This CDR3 spans 18 amino acids. The CDR3 DNA reads TGTGCCAGCAGTGGGGTAGCGGGAGGGATTACTCGCACAGATACGCAGTATTTT. Translation gives CASSGVAGGITRTDTQYF.

The chain recombines TRBV21-1 with TRBJ2-7; the table names TRBD2, a call not compared with the DNA. TRBV21-1 is marked as a pseudogene. The CDR3 loop spans 17 amino acids. CDR3 loop: CASSGPGLAGGYYEQYF. The CDR3 bases are TGTGCCAGCAGCGGACCGGGACTAGCGGGAGGTTACTACGAGCAGTACTTC.

The chain employs TRBV25-1 and TRBJ1-1; D might be TRBD1 (5 bases). The V end lost 8 bases, the J end lost 1 base, and 11 bases lay between the germline ends. This CDR3 is 13 amino acids long. Germline loops: CDR1 MGHDK, CDR2 SYGVNS. For the CDR3, the DNA is TGTGCCAGCTCTGGGGCAGGGAACACTGAAGCTTTCTTT. It is translated as CASSGAGNTEAFF.

The J gene is TRBJ2-3, the V gene TRBV27; 7 bases fit TRBD1. Germline loops: CDR1 MNHEY, CDR2 SMNVEV (reference sequence). V lost 6 bases and J lost 2; bases outside the gene matches: 17. This CDR3 comprises 18 residues. This CDR3 reads CASRRGPRGAILTDTQYF. The CDR3 DNA follows: TGTGCCAGCAGGAGGGGGCCCAGGGGTGCAATACTCACAGATACGCAGTATTTT.

The chain combines TRBV9 with TRBJ2-1; D gene uncertain. The CDR3 has 18 amino acids. Between the trimmed V and J ends, which lost 0 bases and 0 bases, there was a span of 16 bases. CDR1 SGDLS and CDR2 YYNGEE come from the germline V gene. The CDR3 bases are TGTGCCAGCAGCGTAGGAGGTAGCTTTGAAAGCTCCTACAATGAGCAGTTCTTC. Its translation is CASSVGGSFESSYNEQFF.

J is TRBJ2-3 and V is TRBV2; D is uncertain. This CDR3 comprises 14 residues. V was shortened by 5 bases and J by 3 bases, with 12 bases between the two germline ends. The germline V gene has CDR1 SNHLY and CDR2 FYNNEI. CDR3 residues: CASSSFQFTDTQYF. CDR3 nucleotides: TGTGCCAGCAGTAGTTTCCAGTTTACAGATACGCAGTATTTT.

The chain is built from TRBV6-1 and TRBJ1-5; 9 nucleotides agree with TRBD1. Germline V gene lookup returns CDR1 MNHNS and CDR2 SASEGT. V was pared by 6 bases and J by 7 bases, with 4 bases of the junction left unmatched. The CDR3 totals 13 residues. The CDR3, as DNA: TGTGCCAGCAGGAGACAGGGGGAGCAGCCCCAGCATTTT. It yields the protein CASRRQGEQPQHF.

V and J are TRBV11-2 and TRBJ2-7; D call uncertain. Deletions cut 1 base from V and 6 bases from J, with 7 bases between. The CDR3 is 12 amino acids. Germline CDR1 is SGHAT and CDR2 is FQNNGV. CDR3 coding DNA: TGTGCCAGCAGCTTAGTGGGCGCCGAGCAGTACTTC. The encoded protein is CASSLVGAEQYF. The full variable domain, in which reference TRBV11-2 and TRBJ2-7 provide the parts outside the CDR3, is EAGVAQSPRYKIIEKRQSVAFWCNPISGHATLYWYQQILGQGPKLLIQFQNNGVVDDSQLPKDRFSAERLKGVDSTLKIQPAKLEDSAVYLCASSLVGAEQYFGPGTRLTVT.

This rearrangement joins TRBV9 to TRBJ2-3; 10 bases are a match to TRBD1. The V segment lost 4 bases and the J segment 4 bases; nucleotides outside the gene matches: 6. Germline V gene lookup returns CDR1 SGDLS and CDR2 YYNGEE. The CDR3 totals 15 residues. The DNA for the CDR3 is TGTGCCAGCAGCCCAGGGGACAGGGGAGCAGATACGCAGTATTTT. Its protein product is CASSPGDRGADTQYF.

The chain joins TRBV27 to TRBJ1-4; D is possibly TRBD1 (5 bases). Germline V gene data show CDR1 as MNHEY and CDR2 as SMNVEV (reference sequence). There are 15 residues in the CDR3. Trimming took 4 bases from V and 1 from J, leaving 10 bases between them. For the CDR3, the DNA is TGTGCCAGCAGTTCGTCAGGGATAACTAATGAAAAACTGTTTTTT. Translation gives CASSSSGITNEKLFF.

The chain recombines TRBV11-2 with TRBJ2-1, with 12 bases aligning to TRBD2. CDR1 and CDR2 (germline): SGHAT, FQNNGV. V was clipped by 3 bases and J by 0 bases; unmatched bases: 3. CDR3 length equals 17 residues. The CDR3 spells CASSLELAGGSYNEQFF. CDR3 nucleotide sequence: TGTGCCAGCAGCTTGGAACTAGCGGGAGGCTCCTACAATGAGCAGTTCTTC.

Remarks on this clone: The germline gene is not matched at one end of the junction; a read error may be the cause. The rearrangement uses TRBV29-1 and TRBJ2-7, with 9 positions matching TRBD1. Germline V gene lookup returns CDR1 SQVTM and CDR2 ANQGSEA. This CDR3 has 14 residues. DNA of the CDR3: TGCAGCGTGGAAGGGACAGGGAGCTCCTACGAGCAGTACTTC. Translated: CSVEGTGSSYEQYF.

The genes are TRBV12-5 and TRBJ1-5, with D hard to call. V was pared by 6 bases and J by 6 bases, with 18 bases between. CDR1 and CDR2 (germline): LGHNT, FRNRAP. The CDR3 is 15 residues long. In DNA, the CDR3 is TGTGCTAGTGGCTCCTGGTCGGGTACGGCTCAGCCCCAGCATTTT. Translated, it gives CASGSWSGTAQPQHF.

J is TRBJ2-5 and V is TRBV5-1; no reliable D call. Trimming shortened V by 3 bases and J by 2 bases, and 5 bases separated the two germline ends. Germline CDR1 SGHRS, CDR2 YFSETQ. This CDR3 contains 12 residues. The CDR3 DNA reads TGCGCCAGCAGCTCCGGTCAAGAGACCCAGTACTTC. It encodes CASSSGQETQYF. The full variable domain, with the rest looked up from reference TRBV5-1 and TRBJ2-5, is KAGVTQTPRYLIKTRGQQVTLSCSPISGHRSVSWYQQTPGQGLQFLFEYFSETQRNKGNFPGRFSGRQFSNSRSEMNVSTLELGDSALYLCASSSGQETQYFGPGTRLLVL.

The chain is built from TRBV19 and TRBJ1-1, with 12 bases matching TRBD1. Germline trimming cut 5 bases from V and 11 bases from J; bases unmatched to any gene: 6. Germline CDR1 LNHDA, CDR2 SQIVND (reference sequence). The CDR3 is 13 residues long. The CDR3: CASSARDRGRAFF. The CDR3, as DNA: TGTGCCAGTAGTGCCCGGGACAGGGGGCGGGCTTTCTTT. Complete variable domain (other parts from reference TRBV19 and TRBJ1-1): DGGITQSPKYLFRKEGQNVTLSCEQNLNHDAMYWYRQDPGQGLRLIYYSQIVNDFQKGDIAEGYSVSREKKESFPLTVTSAQKNPTAFYLCASSARDRGRAFFGQGTRLTVV.

This sequence joins TRBV6-5 and TRBJ2-5, with a possible D match to TRBD1 (6 bases). The J call may be faulty, since TRBJ2-7 better matches the DNA end. This CDR3 region has 15 residues. Per the germline V gene, CDR1 is MNHEY and CDR2 is SVGAGI. The CDR3 DNA reads TGTGCCAGCAGTATATCGAGGGGGTTAGTGAACGAGCAGTACTTC. The encoded protein is CASSISRGLVNEQYF.